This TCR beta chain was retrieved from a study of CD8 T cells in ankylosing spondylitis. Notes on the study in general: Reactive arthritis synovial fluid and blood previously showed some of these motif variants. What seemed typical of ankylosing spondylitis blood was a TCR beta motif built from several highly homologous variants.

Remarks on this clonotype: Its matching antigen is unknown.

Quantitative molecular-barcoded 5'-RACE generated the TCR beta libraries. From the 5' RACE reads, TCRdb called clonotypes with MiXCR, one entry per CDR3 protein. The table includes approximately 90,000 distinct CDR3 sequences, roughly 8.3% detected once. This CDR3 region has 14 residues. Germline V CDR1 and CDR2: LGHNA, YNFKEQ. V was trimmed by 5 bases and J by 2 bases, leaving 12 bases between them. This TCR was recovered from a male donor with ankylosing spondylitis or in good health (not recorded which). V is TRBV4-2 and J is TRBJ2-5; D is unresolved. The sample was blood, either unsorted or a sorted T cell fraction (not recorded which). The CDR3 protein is CASSKDLVQETQYF. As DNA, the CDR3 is TGTGCCAGCAGCAAGGACCTAGTGCAAGAGACCCAGTACTTC.